The 22 T cell receptor beta chains below were found in one sample sequenced in a study of T cell responses to AZD1222 COVID-19 vaccine. Assay used: immunoSEQ multiplex PCR; TCRdb lists only in-frame clones, some missing. Of about 120,000 clones detected, 80% to 95% appear once; the ten largest clones hold roughly 4.5%. Sequencing used peripheral blood, obtained on day 0 of AZD1222 vaccination. These TCRs come from an adult in good health.

The V gene is TRBV28, the J gene TRBJ1-5; TRBD1 agrees at 8 bases. J gave up 3 bases and V 4 bases, and 5 bases lay outside the gene matches. The germline CDR1 and CDR2 sequences are MDHEN and SYDVKM. The CDR3 spans 15 residues. The DNA for the CDR3 is TGTGCCAGCAGTTCTAGGACAGGGATCAATCAGCCCCAGCATTTT. This translates into CASSSRTGINQPQHF.

This clone was detected a few times. The genes are TRBV13 and TRBJ1-2; unclear D gene. Germline V gene lookup returns CDR1 PRHDT and CDR2 FYEKMQ (reference sequence). The CDR3 is 14 amino acids. The germline V and J ends were trimmed by 2 bases and 6 bases, with 13 bases remaining between them. The CDR3 reads CASSLRTAGNGYTF. The CDR3 DNA sequence: TGTGCCAGCAGCTTACGGACGGCCGGGAATGGCTACACCTTC.

The chain combines TRBV21-1 with TRBJ2-3; the D call TRBD1 from the table was never checked on the DNA. TRBV21-1 is given as a pseudogene. The CDR3 covers 19 residues. The DNA for the CDR3 is TGTGCCAGCAGCAAAGCCTTTTCGACGGACAGGGAAAGCACAGATACGCAGTATTTT. The encoded protein is CASSKAFSTDRESTDTQYF.

The V gene is TRBV6-5, the J gene TRBJ1-2; D is unresolved. Trimming pared 7 bases from V and 1 base from J, leaving 7 bases between. Germline CDR1 and CDR2: MNHEY and SVGAGI. The CDR3 loop spans 12 amino acids. This chain's CDR3 is CASTDINYGYTF. The CDR3 nucleotides are TGTGCCAGCACGGATATTAACTATGGCTACACCTTC.

The chain combines TRBV30 with TRBJ1-1; D not certain. Germline loops: CDR1 GTSNPN, CDR2 SVGIG (reference sequence). This CDR3 spans 15 amino acids. Trimming left V 2 bases short and J 5 bases short, with 18 bases between. CDR3: CAWSPRLSARTEAFF. In DNA form, the CDR3 reads TGTGCCTGGAGTCCCCGGCTAAGCGCGAGGACTGAAGCTTTCTTT.

The CDR3 DNA sequence: TGTGCCAGTAGTATGGGGATAAAGACCTACGAGCAGTACTTC. Translating it yields CASSMGIKTYEQYF. This chain links TRBV19 with TRBJ2-7; D is undetermined. The CDR3 covers 14 residues. Germline V gives CDR1 LNHDA, CDR2 SQIVND (reference sequence). Trimming shortened V by 3 bases and J by 2 bases, and 11 bases separated the two germline ends.

V gene TRBV6-2 or TRBV6-3 combines with J gene TRBJ2-7; D is ambiguous. The CDR3 runs 12 residues. From germline, CDR1 is MNHEY and CDR2 SVGEGT. V lost 6 bases and J lost 2, with 8 bases in between. The CDR3 sequence is CASSESTYEQYF. As DNA, the CDR3 is TGTGCCAGCAGCGAGTCGACCTACGAGCAGTACTTC.

The chain is built from TRBV9 and TRBJ2-7, with D tentatively TRBD1 (6 bases). CDR1 is SGDLS, CDR2 YYNGEE, per germline. V was cut by 0 bases and J by 1 base, with 11 bases left in between. The CDR3 length is 15 residues. The DNA for the CDR3 is TGTGCCAGCAGCGTAGCAGGGGCGTCTTCCTACGAGCAGTACTTC. Its protein product is CASSVAGASSYEQYF.

The rearrangement uses TRBV24-1 and TRBJ2-7, with D maybe TRBD1 (5 bases). The CDR3 contains 15 residues. CDR1 KGHDR and CDR2 SFDVKD come from the germline V gene. The V and J ends lost 3 bases and 3 bases respectively, with 14 bases between them. The CDR3 loop is CATSDNDSPVYEQYF. Written as DNA, the CDR3 is TGTGCCACCAGTGATAACGACAGTCCGGTCTACGAGCAGTACTTC.

The chain couples TRBV24-1 to TRBJ1-2, with no clear D. Trimming pared 6 bases from V and 5 bases from J, leaving 12 bases between. The CDR3 extends over 13 amino acids. Per the germline V gene, CDR1 is KGHDR and CDR2 is SFDVKD. CDR3 nucleotide sequence: TGTGCCACCAGTCCCTCCACGGGTTATGGCTACACCTTC. This translates into CATSPSTGYGYTF.

The gene calls are TRBV5-4 and TRBJ1-3; TRBD1 might be the D (5 bases). Trimming shortened V by 2 bases and J by 3 bases, and 12 bases separated the two germline ends. There are 15 residues in the CDR3. Germline CDR1 SGHNT, CDR2 YYREEE (reference sequence). CDR3 DNA sequence: TGTGCCAGCAGCTTACACGGGGCAGGTGGAAACACCATATATTTT. Its protein product is CASSLHGAGGNTIYF.

The chain carries TRBV29-1 and TRBJ1-1, with a possible D match to TRBD1 (5 bases). This CDR3 comprises 13 residues. Between the trimmed V and J ends, which lost 6 bases and 1 base, there was a span of 12 bases. The V gene's germline CDR1 is SQVTM and CDR2 ANQGSEA. The CDR3 reads CSVYPRANTEAFF. The CDR3 DNA sequence: TGCAGCGTCTACCCCAGGGCGAACACTGAAGCTTTCTTT.

The chain has TRBV7-7 and TRBJ1-3, with 8 positions matching TRBD1. V was pared by 1 base and J by 1 base, with 0 bases of the junction left unmatched. The germline gives CDR1 SSHAT, CDR2 FNYEAQ (reference sequence). This CDR3 has 15 amino acids. CDR3 nucleotide sequence: TGTGCCAGCAGCTTAGGGACAGGGTCTGGAAACACCATATATTTT. Protein product: CASSLGTGSGNTIYF.

The rearrangement links TRBV25-1 to TRBJ2-5; unclear D gene. The CDR3 length is 15 residues. Trimming pared 1 base from V and 2 bases from J, leaving 11 bases between. Germline CDR1 and CDR2: MGHDK and SYGVNS. The chain's CDR3 is CASSEWASAQETQYF. CDR3 coding DNA: TGTGCCAGCAGTGAATGGGCTAGTGCTCAAGAGACCCAGTACTTC.

The chain combines TRBV7-2 with TRBJ1-5; D is unclear. The CDR3 runs to 14 residues. Germline-derived CDR1 and CDR2 are SGHTA and FQGNSA. Trimming shortened V by 4 bases and J by 6 bases, and 13 bases separated the two germline ends. The CDR3 bases are TGTGCCAGCAGCTCCCCGGGTACGGGTCAGCCCCAGCATTTT. Translating gives CASSSPGTGQPQHF.

The chain employs TRBV5-6 and TRBJ1-5; a possible D gene is TRBD1 (6 bases). The CDR3 consists of 17 residues. The germline CDR1 and CDR2 sequences are SGHDT and YYEEEE. Trimming stripped 1 base from V and 4 bases from J, with 18 bases between. Here the CDR3 reads CASSLYRGTLDNQPQHF. DNA of the CDR3: TGTGCCAGCAGCTTGTATAGGGGGACGTTAGATAATCAGCCCCAGCATTTT.

V gene TRBV6-2 or TRBV6-3 combines with J gene TRBJ1-5; D perhaps matches TRBD1 (5 bases). The CDR3 has 14 residues. Germline loops: CDR1 MNHEY, CDR2 SVGEGT. Trimming removed 5 bases at V and 1 base at J, with 9 bases between. The CDR3 DNA is TGTGCCAGCAGTATTGGGGGGAGCAATCAGCCCCAGCATTTT. Translating it yields CASSIGGSNQPQHF.

This clone appeared a single time. The chain is built from TRBV9 and TRBJ2-6; 7 bases agree with TRBD2. The V and J ends lost 6 bases and 0 bases, in that order; junction bases with no gene match: 18. The CDR3 runs to 20 residues. The germline V gene has CDR1 SGDLS and CDR2 YYNGEE. The DNA for the CDR3 is TGTGCCAGCACCCCCAGGCCTGGACCGGGGGGTTTCTCTGGGGCCAACGTCCTGACTTTC. This gives the protein CASTPRPGPGGFSGANVLTF.

This rearrangement joins TRBV16 to TRBJ1-1; no reliable D call. Germline V gene data show CDR1 as KGHSY and CDR2 as FQNENV. Between the trimmed V and J ends, which lost 5 bases and 3 bases, there was a span of 10 bases. CDR3 length equals 13 residues. CDR3 DNA: TGTGCCAGCAGCTTCTCTAGGGACACTGAAGCTTTCTTT. Protein: CASSFSRDTEAFF.

The CDR3 is CASSEDRAAQYF. The CDR3, as DNA: TGTGCCAGCAGCGAGGACCGGGCGGCCCAGTACTTC. The chain couples TRBV11-1 to TRBJ2-5; the D is unclear. The CDR3 has 12 residues. Trimming took 5 bases from V and 9 from J, leaving 13 bases between them. The germline V gene encodes CDR1 SGHAT and CDR2 FQDESV (reference sequence).

The chain links TRBV9 to TRBJ2-2; D not resolved. The ends were cut back, 2 bases at V and 7 bases at J, with 6 bases in the middle. CDR3 length: 12 residues. Germline CDR1 SGDLS, CDR2 YYNGEE. The CDR3 coding sequence is TGTGCCAGCAGCGTGGCTAACGGGGAGCTGTTTTTT. This sequence encodes CASSVANGELFF. Filled out from reference TRBV9 and TRBJ2-2, the complete variable domain reads DSGVTQTPKHLITATGQRVTLRCSPRSGDLSVYWYQQSLDQGLQFLIQYYNGEERAKGNILERFSAQQFPDLHSELNLSSLELGDSALYFCASSVANGELFFGEGSRLTVL.

The chain has TRBV7-6 and TRBJ2-7; possible D gene TRBD1, 5 bases. Germline loops: CDR1 SGHVS, CDR2 FNYEAQ. The CDR3 covers 14 residues. Trimming took 6 bases from V and 0 from J, leaving 12 bases between them. CDR3 nucleotide sequence: TGTGCCAGCAGTTCACTCGACAGCTCCTACGAGCAGTACTTC. Protein: CASSSLDSSYEQYF.